This entry lists 20 T cell receptor beta chains sequenced from one sample in a study of T cells in localized non-small cell lung cancer. This table comes from immunoSEQ multiplex PCR, and its TCRdb copy is limited to in-frame clones, with some not included. The sample has some 27,000 clones; around 89% are singletons. The sequenced sample was peripheral blood, obtained before any cancer treatment. Receptors were obtained from a female donor older than 55 with stage III squamous cell lung carcinoma.

Comments on this clone: A read error may produce the germline difference seen at one junction end. The genes are TRBV20-1 and TRBJ2-5; D call uncertain. Germline CDR1 is DFQATT and CDR2 is SNEGSKA (reference sequence). This CDR3 is built from 11 residues. CDR3 nucleotides: TGCAGTGCTAGAGATGAGCGTTCCGTTCACTTC. It codes for CSARDERSVHF.

The CDR3 here is CASSGGTGTTEAFF. The CDR3 DNA follows: TGTGCCAGCAGTGGAGGGACAGGGACAACTGAAGCTTTCTTT. This chain uses TRBV6-5 with TRBJ1-1; the match to TRBD1 covers 9 bases. The CDR3 runs to 14 residues. Germline values: CDR1 MNHEY, CDR2 SVGAGI. The V gene end was trimmed by 5 bases and the J gene end by 5 bases; junction bases not matched to a gene: 6.

This clone was detected only once. The CDR3 loop is CASSLIDRAGGYTF. DNA of the CDR3: TGTGCCAGCAGCTTAATTGACAGGGCCGGCGGCTACACCTTC. This sequence joins TRBV7-2 and TRBJ1-2; 7 nucleotides align to TRBD1. V was pared by 2 bases and J by 8 bases, with 8 bases of the junction left unmatched. The CDR3 extends over 14 amino acids. Per germline, CDR1 SGHTA and CDR2 FQGNSA.

The J gene is TRBJ1-2, the V gene TRBV28; D might be TRBD1 (5 bases). Germline CDR1 and CDR2: MDHEN and SYDVKM. The CDR3 sequence is 13 residues long. V was cut by 5 bases and J by 1 base, with 8 bases left in between. This chain's CDR3 is CASSTGVNYGYTF. CDR3 DNA sequence: TGTGCCAGCAGTACAGGAGTTAACTATGGCTACACCTTC.

V gene TRBV6-4 combines with J gene TRBJ1-5, with D unresolved. The germline V gene encodes CDR1 MRHNA and CDR2 SNTAGT. Trimming left V 3 bases short and J 7 bases short, with 10 bases between. The CDR3 length is 13 residues. The CDR3 coding sequence is TGTGCCAGCAGTGAGAGGGAGAAACAGCCCCAGCATTTT. This gives the protein CASSEREKQPQHF.

The rearrangement joins TRBV5-1 to TRBJ2-1; D unresolved. CDR1 is SGHRS, CDR2 YFSETQ, per germline. V was pared by 0 bases and J by 8 bases, with 9 bases between. The CDR3 totals 13 residues. The CDR3 loop reads CASSLGWSDEQFF. Here the CDR3 DNA reads TGCGCCAGCAGCTTGGGTTGGAGCGATGAGCAGTTCTTC.

This clone was picked up one time. J is TRBJ2-1 and V is TRBV2; 11 positions match TRBD2. CDR3 length: 16 residues. Unmatched junction bases numbered 7, after V lost 6 bases and J lost 3 bases. From germline, CDR1 is SNHLY and CDR2 FYNNEI. This CDR3 reads CASRSHGTSGYNEQFF. In nucleotides, the CDR3 is TGTGCCAGCAGGAGCCACGGGACTAGCGGCTACAATGAGCAGTTCTTC.

The chain joins TRBV11-2 to TRBJ2-7; D may be TRBD1 or TRBD2 (5 bases each). The V gene lost 0 bases and the J gene lost 0 bases, with 9 bases spanning the gap. Germline CDR1 is SGHAT and CDR2 is FQNNGV. The CDR3 is made up of 15 amino acids. The DNA for the CDR3 is TGTGCCAGCAGCTTAGATTGGGGGAGCTCCTACGAGCAGTACTTC. It translates to CASSLDWGSSYEQYF.

J is TRBJ2-3 and V is TRBV5-1; D ambiguous. CDR1 is SGHRS and CDR2 is YFSETQ in the germline V gene. With 0 bases removed from V and 4 bases from J, the gap between germline ends came to 18 bases. The length of the CDR3 is 17 residues. The CDR3 region has the DNA TGCGCCAGCAGCTTGGGGGGTGACACATTGGGGTCAGATACGCAGTATTTT. Amino acids: CASSLGGDTLGSDTQYF.

The V gene is TRBV28, the J gene TRBJ2-1; TRBD1 might be the D (6 bases). V was pared by 8 bases and J by 9 bases, with 11 bases between. The CDR3 consists of 11 residues. CDR1 MDHEN and CDR2 SYDVKM come from the germline V gene. The CDR3 DNA sequence: TGTGCCAGCGAGAAAGGGGGTGAGCAGTTCTTC. Protein sequence: CASEKGGEQFF.

The chain couples TRBV2 to TRBJ1-5; D possibly corresponds to TRBD1 (5 bases). Germline V gene data show CDR1 as SNHLY and CDR2 as FYNNEI. Trimming pared 7 bases from V and 7 bases from J, leaving 11 bases between. The length of the CDR3 is 12 residues. The CDR3 is CASNGGYQPQHF. DNA for the CDR3: TGTGCCAGCAACGGGGGTTACCAGCCCCAGCATTTT.

The V call is TRBV7-8, the J call TRBJ1-1; 8 bases are a match to TRBD1. Germline V lookup: CDR1 SGHVS, CDR2 FQNEAQ. There are 13 residues in the CDR3. With V trimmed by 0 bases and J by 11 bases, 5 bases remained unmatched. The CDR3 DNA sequence: TGTGCCAGCAGCTTAGCTGGACAGGGACATGCTTTCTTT. Translation gives CASSLAGQGHAFF.

This sequence joins TRBV19 and TRBJ2-1; D is undetermined. This CDR3 is 11 amino acids long. CDR1 and CDR2 from the germline V gene are LNHDA and SQIVND (reference sequence). V lost 7 bases and J 3 bases, leaving 4 bases between the germline ends. The CDR3 sequence: CASTYYNEQFF. CDR3 bases: TGTGCCAGTACCTACTACAATGAGCAGTTCTTC.

The CDR3 DNA is TGTGCCAGCAGCGCAGGGACCCTTGGTGAGCAGTTCTTC. Translating gives CASSAGTLGEQFF. The chain employs TRBV2 and TRBJ2-1, with D perhaps being TRBD1 or TRBD2 (5 bases each). Germline CDR1 is SNHLY and CDR2 is FYNNEI. CDR3 length equals 13 residues. The V and J ends lost 6 bases and 9 bases respectively, with 15 bases between them.

The chain employs TRBV25-1 and TRBJ1-3; 8 nucleotides agree with TRBD1. The V segment lost 5 bases and the J segment 2 bases; nucleotides outside the gene matches: 8. Germline V gives CDR1 MGHDK, CDR2 SYGVNS. This CDR3 comprises 16 residues. This CDR3 reads CASSHRTGRTGNTIYF. CDR3 DNA: TGTGCCAGCAGTCATCGGACAGGGCGGACTGGAAACACCATATATTTT.

J is TRBJ1-3 and V is TRBV5-4, with D tentatively TRBD1 (6 bases). V gave up 3 bases and J gave up 1 base, with 11 bases separating them. The V gene's germline CDR1 is SGHNT and CDR2 YYREEE (reference sequence). The CDR3 is 15 amino acids. CDR3 in DNA: TGTGCCAGCAGCTCCGGGGGCGCGTCTGGAAACACCATATATTTT. Amino acid sequence: CASSSGGASGNTIYF.

The rearrangement uses TRBV9 and TRBJ1-6, with D uncertain. Per germline, CDR1 SGDLS and CDR2 YYNGEE. CDR3 size: 14 residues. V dropped 4 bases and J dropped 0 bases, with 5 bases sitting between them. This CDR3 reads CASSPLSYNSPLHF. DNA of the CDR3: TGTGCCAGCAGCCCACTCTCCTATAATTCACCCCTCCACTTT. Using reference TRBV9 and TRBJ1-6 for the parts outside the CDR3, the full variable domain is DSGVTQTPKHLITATGQRVTLRCSPRSGDLSVYWYQQSLDQGLQFLIQYYNGEERAKGNILERFSAQQFPDLHSELNLSSLELGDSALYFCASSPLSYNSPLHFGNGTRLTVT.

The CDR3 DNA follows: TGTGCCAGCAGTTCACCGGGGGCTTCTCCTGGCTACACCTTC. Its protein is CASSSPGASPGYTF. The chain joins TRBV28 to TRBJ1-2, with D possibly being TRBD1 (6 bases). The CDR3 is 14 residues long. V was cut by 4 bases and J by 7 bases, with 16 bases left in between. The germline CDR1 and CDR2 sequences are MDHEN and SYDVKM.

The chain combines TRBV7-2 with TRBJ1-1, with 7 bases identical to TRBD1. The germline gives CDR1 SGHTA, CDR2 FQGNSA. The CDR3 runs 14 residues. With V trimmed by 3 bases and J by 4 bases, 5 bases remained unmatched. CDR3 nucleotides: TGTGCCAGCAGCTTGGAACAGGGGCTCACTGAAGCTTTCTTT. As protein: CASSLEQGLTEAFF.

V and J are TRBV6-5 and TRBJ1-2; 8 bases are a match to TRBD1. Germline CDR1 MNHEY, CDR2 SVGAGI. This CDR3 region has 15 residues. V was pared by 2 bases and J by 7 bases, with 9 bases of the junction left unmatched. CDR3 amino acids: CASSYANQGAGGYTF. DNA for the CDR3: TGTGCCAGCAGTTACGCGAACCAGGGGGCCGGTGGCTACACCTTC.